This is a list of T cell receptor beta chains from one sample in a study of molecular identifiers for immune sequencing clone quantification. TCRdb processed the PCR reads anew with MiXCR; each CDR3 protein has one entry. The sample has 85,000 to 90,000 distinct CDR3 sequences, over 15% seen once. The specimen sequenced was naive CD8+ T cells from blood, with Jurkat cell RNA spiked in. The receptors come from a human donor in good health. Some libraries in this study had Jurkat cell RNA spiked in. Both conserved end residues are part of each CDR3. The D gene is left open where the match is weak. Clone size appears in some rows only: once, few, many, or a class for an expanded clone.

v_gene	j_gene	abundance	d_gene	CDR3aa	CDR3nt
TRBV20-1	TRBJ2-4	many	TRBD2	CSAGEGLAGGNIQYF	TGCAGTGCTGGAGAGGGACTAGCGGGTGGAAACATTCAGTACTTC
TRBV14	TRBJ1-1	many	TRBD1	CASSQGGRGSPEAFF	TGTGCCAGCAGCCAAGGGGGCAGGGGGTCCCCTGAAGCTTTCTTT
TRBV6-6	TRBJ1-2	few	-	CASSESGTSVLYGYTF	TGTGCCAGCAGCGAATCCGGGACGTCCGTCCTTTATGGCTACACCTTC
TRBV27	TRBJ2-7	-	-	CASSLGTHEQYF	TGTGCCAGCAGTTTAGGCACCCACGAGCAGTACTTC
TRBV19	TRBJ1-1	many	-	CASSYLERHLLNTEAFF	TGTGCCAGTAGTTATTTGGAGAGACACCTACTGAACACTGAAGCTTTCTTT
TRBV14	TRBJ1-4	many	TRBD1	CASSQYQGQANEKLFF	TGTGCCAGCAGCCAATATCAGGGACAGGCTAATGAAAAACTGTTTTTT
TRBV13	TRBJ2-6	many	-	CASSSPPDRSPVYGANVLTF	TGTGCCAGCAGCTCACCCCCGGACAGAAGCCCGGTTTACGGGGCCAACGTCCTGACTTTC
TRBV9	TRBJ2-5	many	-	CASSASRAEFQETQYF	TGTGCCAGCAGCGCCTCCCGCGCGGAATTTCAAGAGACCCAGTACTTC
TRBV7-9	TRBJ2-1	many	TRBD2	CAAGSGAENEQFF	TGTGCCGCGGGGAGCGGGGCCGAAAATGAGCAGTTCTTC
TRBV20-1	TRBJ2-7	many	TRBD2	CSAWTSFEQYF	TGCAGTGCCTGGACTAGCTTCGAGCAGTACTTC
TRBV14	TRBJ2-5	once	-	CASSQDLVLAQETQYF	TGTGCCAGCAGCCAAGATCTTGTACTAGCACAAGAGACCCAGTACTTC
TRBV6-2/TRBV6-3	TRBJ1-1	many	-	CASSYPGQLEAFF	TGTGCCAGCAGTTACCCCGGGCAGCTGGAAGCTTTCTTT
TRBV7-2	TRBJ2-7	many	-	CASSNHRVYEQYF	TGTGCCAGCAGCAACCACAGGGTCTACGAGCAGTACTTC
TRBV5-5	TRBJ1-3	many	-	CASSLEFWGGEGNTIYF	TGTGCCAGCAGCTTGGAATTTTGGGGGGGCGAAGGAAACACCATATATTTT
TRBV4-3	TRBJ2-1	many	-	CASSLHRAYEQFF	TGCGCCAGCAGCCTCCACAGGGCCTATGAGCAGTTCTTC
TRBV7-9	TRBJ2-1	many	-	CASSLVPEHNEQFF	TGTGCCAGCAGCTTAGTCCCCGAGCACAATGAGCAGTTCTTC
TRBV7-9	TRBJ2-3	many	-	CASSSYQDTQYF	TGTGCCAGCAGCTCTTACCAGGATACGCAGTATTTT
TRBV2	TRBJ1-5	many	-	CASSAGNFNQPQHF	TGTGCCAGCAGTGCAGGGAACTTTAATCAGCCCCAGCATTTT
TRBV15	TRBJ2-7	many	-	CATSRDTNIYEQYF	TGTGCCACCAGCAGAGACACTAATATCTACGAGCAGTACTTC
TRBV11-2	TRBJ2-7	many	-	CASSLDPEYSYEQYF	TGTGCCAGCAGCTTAGACCCCGAATACTCCTACGAGCAGTACTTC